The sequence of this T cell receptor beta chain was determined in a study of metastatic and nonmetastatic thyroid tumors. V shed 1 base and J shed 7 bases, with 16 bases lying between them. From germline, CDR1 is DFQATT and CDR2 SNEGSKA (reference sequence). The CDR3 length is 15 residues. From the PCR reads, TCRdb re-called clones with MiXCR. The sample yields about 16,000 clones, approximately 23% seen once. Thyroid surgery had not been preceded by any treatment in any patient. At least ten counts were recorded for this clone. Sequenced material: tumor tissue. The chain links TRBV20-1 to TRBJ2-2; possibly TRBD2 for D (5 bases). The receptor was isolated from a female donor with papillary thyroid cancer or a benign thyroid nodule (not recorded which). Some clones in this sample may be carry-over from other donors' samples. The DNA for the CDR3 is TGCAGTGCTAGAGTCCGAAATAGCGACGTCGGGGAGCTGTTTTTT. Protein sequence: CSARVRNSDVGELFF.